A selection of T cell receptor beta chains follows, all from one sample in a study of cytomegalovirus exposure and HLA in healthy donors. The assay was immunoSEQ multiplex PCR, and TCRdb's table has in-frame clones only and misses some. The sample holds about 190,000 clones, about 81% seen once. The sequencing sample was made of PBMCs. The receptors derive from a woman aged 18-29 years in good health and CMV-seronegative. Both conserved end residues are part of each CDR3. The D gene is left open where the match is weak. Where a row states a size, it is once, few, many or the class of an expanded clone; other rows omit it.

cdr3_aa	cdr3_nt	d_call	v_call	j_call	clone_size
CATSRSGTGARETQYF	TGTGCCACCAGCAGGTCCGGGACAGGAGCCCGAGAGACCCAGTACTTC	TRBD1	TRBV15	TRBJ2-5	few
CASSSPSEQYF	TGTGCCAGCAGTTCCCCGTCCGAGCAGTACTTC	NA	TRBV28	TRBJ2-7	NA
CASSFGQGRGQETQYF	TGCGCCAGCAGCTTCGGACAGGGCAGGGGGCAAGAGACCCAGTACTTC	TRBD1	TRBV5-1	TRBJ2-5	once
CASSQDSVEQFF	TGTGCCAGCAGCCAGGACTCTGTTGAGCAGTTCTTC	NA	TRBV6-5	TRBJ2-1	NA
CASSLRIMAGNTIYF	TGTGCCAGCAGTCTCAGAATAATGGCTGGAAACACCATATATTTT	NA	TRBV28	TRBJ1-3	NA
CASSQMVKGGTEAFF	TGTGCCAGCAGCCAAATGGTAAAGGGGGGGACTGAAGCTTTCTTT	NA	TRBV4-2	TRBJ1-1	few
CASSRDRGDEKLFF	TGTGCCAGCAGTCGGGACAGGGGGGATGAAAAACTGTTTTTT	TRBD1	TRBV2	TRBJ1-4	few
CASSNGFGELFF	TGTGCCAGCAGCAACGGGTTCGGGGAGCTGTTTTTT	NA	TRBV28	TRBJ2-2	NA
CASSDFGAREQYF	TGTGCCAGCAGTGACTTTGGGGCGCGCGAGCAGTACTTC	NA	TRBV2	TRBJ2-7	once
CASSRQVRTEAFF	TGTGCCAGCAGCCGACAGGTGCGCACTGAAGCTTTCTTT	NA	TRBV6-5	TRBJ1-1	NA
CASSLQIALHGYTF	TGTGCCAGCTCCCTCCAGATAGCGCTCCATGGCTACACCTTC	NA	TRBV27	TRBJ1-2	NA
CASSSKREGGEQYF	TGTGCCAGCAGCTCCAAGCGGGAGGGCGGAGAGCAGTACTTC	TRBD2	TRBV7-9	TRBJ2-7	few
CASSQVYGTGLYEQYF	TGTGCCAGCAGCCAAGTTTACGGGACAGGGCTTTACGAGCAGTACTTC	TRBD1	TRBV14	TRBJ2-7	NA
CASGLAANTGELFF	TGTGCCAGCGGACTAGCGGCGAACACCGGGGAGCTGTTTTTT	TRBD2	TRBV5-8	TRBJ2-2	NA
CASSEKEGAREQYF	TGTGCCAGCAGTGAAAAGGAGGGGGCAAGGGAGCAGTACTTC	NA	TRBV2	TRBJ2-7	once
CASSSDYPSEQYF	TGTGCCAGCAGCTCGGACTACCCCAGCGAGCAGTACTTC	NA	TRBV7-2	TRBJ2-7	NA
CASSLQGLGETQYF	TGCGCCAGCAGCCTACAGGGGTTGGGGGAGACCCAGTACTTC	TRBD1	TRBV5-1	TRBJ2-5	NA
CASSGGLNTEAFF	TGTGCCAGTAGTGGAGGGTTGAACACTGAAGCTTTCTTT	NA	TRBV19	TRBJ1-1	NA
CSSELVVSEQFF	TGCAGCAGTGAGCTAGTGGTTTCTGAGCAGTTCTTC	NA	TRBV29-1	TRBJ2-1	once
CATSREELAGATDTQYF	TGTGCCACCAGCAGAGAGGAACTAGCGGGGGCCACAGATACGCAGTATTTT	TRBD2	TRBV15	TRBJ2-3	NA
CASSLSFGEPGVNTIYF	TGTGCCAGCAGTTTATCATTTGGAGAGCCCGGGGTAAACACCATATATTTT	NA	TRBV27	TRBJ1-3	NA
CASRGQGVLWTEAFF	TGTGCCAGCAGGGGACAGGGGGTTTTATGGACTGAAGCTTTCTTT	TRBD1	TRBV25-1	TRBJ1-1	NA
CASSLARFYEQYF	TGTGCCAGCAGCTTAGCCCGGTTCTACGAGCAGTACTTC	NA	TRBV13	TRBJ2-7	NA
CASSLGQGGHQPQHF	TGCGCCAGCAGCTTGGGGCAGGGGGGCCATCAGCCCCAGCATTTT	TRBD1	TRBV5-1	TRBJ1-5	once